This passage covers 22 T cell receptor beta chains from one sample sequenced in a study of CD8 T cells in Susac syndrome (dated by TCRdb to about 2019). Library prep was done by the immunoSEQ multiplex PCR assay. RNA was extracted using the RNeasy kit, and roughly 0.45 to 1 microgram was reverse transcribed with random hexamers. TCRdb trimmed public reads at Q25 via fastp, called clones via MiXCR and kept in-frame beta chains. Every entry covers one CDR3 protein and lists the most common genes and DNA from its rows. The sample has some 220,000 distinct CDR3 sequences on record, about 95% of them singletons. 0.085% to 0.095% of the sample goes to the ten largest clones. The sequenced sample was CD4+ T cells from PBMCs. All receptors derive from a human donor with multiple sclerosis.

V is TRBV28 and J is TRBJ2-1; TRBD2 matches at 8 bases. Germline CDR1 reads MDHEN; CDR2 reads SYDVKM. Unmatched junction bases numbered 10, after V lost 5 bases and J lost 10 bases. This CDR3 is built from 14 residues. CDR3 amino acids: CASSRTSLFEEQFF. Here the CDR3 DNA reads TGTGCCAGCAGTCGGACTAGCCTATTCGAGGAGCAGTTCTTC.

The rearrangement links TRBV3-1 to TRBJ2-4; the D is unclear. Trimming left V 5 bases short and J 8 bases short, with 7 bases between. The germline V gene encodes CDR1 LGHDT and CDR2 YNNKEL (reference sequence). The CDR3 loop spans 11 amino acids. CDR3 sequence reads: CASSYGDIQYF. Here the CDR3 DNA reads TGTGCCAGCAGCTATGGGGACATTCAGTACTTC.

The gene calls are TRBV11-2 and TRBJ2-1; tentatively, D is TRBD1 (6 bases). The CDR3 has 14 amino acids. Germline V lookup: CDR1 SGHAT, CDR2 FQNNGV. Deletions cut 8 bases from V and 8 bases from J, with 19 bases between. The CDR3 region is CASRVSRGRHEQFF. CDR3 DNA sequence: TGTGCCAGCCGAGTAAGCAGGGGCCGCCATGAGCAGTTCTTC.

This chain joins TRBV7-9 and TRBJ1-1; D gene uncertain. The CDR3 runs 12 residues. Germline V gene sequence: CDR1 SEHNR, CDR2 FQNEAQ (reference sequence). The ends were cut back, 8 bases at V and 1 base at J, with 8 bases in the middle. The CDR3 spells CASDRKNTEAFF. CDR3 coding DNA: TGTGCCAGCGACCGCAAGAACACTGAAGCTTTCTTT.

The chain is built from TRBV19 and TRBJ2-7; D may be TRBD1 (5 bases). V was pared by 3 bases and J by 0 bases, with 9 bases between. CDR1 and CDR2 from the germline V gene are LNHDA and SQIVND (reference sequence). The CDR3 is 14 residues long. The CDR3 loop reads CASSMGQVSYEQYF. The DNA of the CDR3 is TGTGCCAGTAGTATGGGGCAGGTCTCCTACGAGCAGTACTTC.

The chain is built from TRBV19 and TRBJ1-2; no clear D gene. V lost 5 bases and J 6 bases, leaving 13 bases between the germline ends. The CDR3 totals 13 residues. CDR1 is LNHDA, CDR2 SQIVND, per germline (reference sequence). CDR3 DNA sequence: TGTGCCAGTAGTCCCAACCTATTGGATGGCTACACCTTC. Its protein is CASSPNLLDGYTF.

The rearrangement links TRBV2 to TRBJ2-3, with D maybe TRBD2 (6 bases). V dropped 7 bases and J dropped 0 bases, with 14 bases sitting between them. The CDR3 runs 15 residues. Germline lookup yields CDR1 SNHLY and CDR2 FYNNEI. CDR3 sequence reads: CASIGLATSTDTQYF. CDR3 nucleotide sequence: TGTGCCAGCATTGGTCTAGCGACTAGCACAGATACGCAGTATTTT. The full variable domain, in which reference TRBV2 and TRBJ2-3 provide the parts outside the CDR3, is EPEVTQTPSHQVTQMGQEVILRCVPISNHLYFYWYRQILGQKVEFLVSFYNNEISEKSEIFDDQFSVERPDGSNFTLKIRSTKLEDSAMYFCASIGLATSTDTQYFGPGTRLTVL.

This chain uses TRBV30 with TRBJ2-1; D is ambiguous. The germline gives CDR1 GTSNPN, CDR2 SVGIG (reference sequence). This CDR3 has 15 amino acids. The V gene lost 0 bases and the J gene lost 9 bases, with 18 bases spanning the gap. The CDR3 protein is CAWSVSRLLAGEQFF. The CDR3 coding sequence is TGTGCCTGGAGTGTGTCTAGGTTGCTTGCCGGTGAGCAGTTCTTC.

The CDR3 region is CASSSPGDLSGANVLTF. DNA of the CDR3: TGTGCCAGCAGTTCCCCAGGGGACCTCTCTGGGGCCAACGTCCTGACTTTC. This chain uses TRBV27 with TRBJ2-6, with a tentative D call TRBD1 (6 bases). The V end lost 4 bases, the J end lost 0 bases, and 13 bases lay between the germline ends. This CDR3 region has 17 residues. Per the germline V gene, CDR1 is MNHEY and CDR2 is SMNVEV (reference sequence).

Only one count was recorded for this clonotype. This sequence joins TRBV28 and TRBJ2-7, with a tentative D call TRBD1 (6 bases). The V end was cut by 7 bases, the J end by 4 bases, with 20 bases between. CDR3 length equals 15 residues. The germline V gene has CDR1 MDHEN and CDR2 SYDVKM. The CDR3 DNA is TGTGCCAGCATGAACCCAGGGGCCTTCTCATACGAGCAGTACTTC. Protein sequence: CASMNPGAFSYEQYF.

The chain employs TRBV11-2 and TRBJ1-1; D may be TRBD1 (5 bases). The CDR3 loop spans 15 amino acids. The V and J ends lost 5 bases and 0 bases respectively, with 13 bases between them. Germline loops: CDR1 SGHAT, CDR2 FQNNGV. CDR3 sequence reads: CASSPRWGMNTEAFF. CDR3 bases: TGTGCCAGCAGCCCCCGCTGGGGGATGAACACTGAAGCTTTCTTT.

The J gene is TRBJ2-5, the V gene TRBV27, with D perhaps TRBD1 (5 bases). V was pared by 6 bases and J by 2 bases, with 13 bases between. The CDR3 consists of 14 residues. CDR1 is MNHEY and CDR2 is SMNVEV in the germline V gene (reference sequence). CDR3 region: CASRARATQETQYF. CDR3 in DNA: TGTGCCAGCAGGGCCAGGGCAACTCAAGAGACCCAGTACTTC.

CDR3 DNA: TGTGCCAGTAGTATCGGGACAGGGGAGTACAATCAGCCCCAGCATTTT. Protein sequence: CASSIGTGEYNQPQHF. The V gene is TRBV19, the J gene TRBJ1-5, with TRBD1 identical over 10 bases. This CDR3 is 16 amino acids long. V was pared by 3 bases and J by 3 bases, with 5 bases of the junction left unmatched. CDR1 and CDR2 (germline): LNHDA, SQIVND (reference sequence).

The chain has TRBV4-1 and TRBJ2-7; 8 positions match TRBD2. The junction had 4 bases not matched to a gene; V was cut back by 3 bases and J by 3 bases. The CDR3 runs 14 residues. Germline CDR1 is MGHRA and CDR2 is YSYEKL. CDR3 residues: CASSHAGTSYEQYF. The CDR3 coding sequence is TGCGCCAGCAGCCACGCCGGGACTAGCTACGAGCAGTACTTC.

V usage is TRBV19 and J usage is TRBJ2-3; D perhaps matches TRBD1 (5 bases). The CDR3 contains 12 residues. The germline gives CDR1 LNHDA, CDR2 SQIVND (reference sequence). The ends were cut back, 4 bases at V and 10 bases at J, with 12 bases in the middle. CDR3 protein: CASSTYLGAQYF. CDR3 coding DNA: TGTGCCAGTAGTACCTATTTAGGGGCGCAGTATTTT.

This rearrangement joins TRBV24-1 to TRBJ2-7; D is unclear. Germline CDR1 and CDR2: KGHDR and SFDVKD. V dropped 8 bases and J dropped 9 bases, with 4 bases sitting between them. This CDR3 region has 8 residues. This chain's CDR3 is CATIWQYF. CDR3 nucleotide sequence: TGTGCCACCATTTGGCAGTACTTC.

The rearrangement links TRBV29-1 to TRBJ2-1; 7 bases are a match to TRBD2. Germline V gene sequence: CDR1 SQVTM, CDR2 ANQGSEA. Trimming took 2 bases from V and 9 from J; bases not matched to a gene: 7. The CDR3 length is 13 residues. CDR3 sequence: CSVENGGNVEQFF. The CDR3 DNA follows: TGCAGCGTTGAAAACGGGGGGAACGTTGAGCAGTTCTTC.

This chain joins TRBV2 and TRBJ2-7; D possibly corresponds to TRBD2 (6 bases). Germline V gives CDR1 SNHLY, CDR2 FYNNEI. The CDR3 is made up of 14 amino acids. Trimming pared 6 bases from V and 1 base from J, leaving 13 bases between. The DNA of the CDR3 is TGTGCCAGCAGGTCCGGGACTGGATCCTACGAGCAGTACTTC. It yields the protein CASRSGTGSYEQYF.

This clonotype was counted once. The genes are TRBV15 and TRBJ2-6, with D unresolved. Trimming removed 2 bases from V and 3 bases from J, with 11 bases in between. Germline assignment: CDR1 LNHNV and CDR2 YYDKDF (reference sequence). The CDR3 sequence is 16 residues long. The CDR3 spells CATSRNSFGGANVLTF. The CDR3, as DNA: TGTGCCACCAGCAGAAACTCTTTCGGTGGGGCCAACGTCCTGACTTTC.

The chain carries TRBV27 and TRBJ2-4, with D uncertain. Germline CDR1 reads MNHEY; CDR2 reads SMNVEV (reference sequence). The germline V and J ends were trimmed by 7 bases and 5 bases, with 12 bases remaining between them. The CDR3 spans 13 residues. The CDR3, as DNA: TGTGCCAGCATTCTTCTTTCCGAAAACATTCAGTACTTC. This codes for CASILLSENIQYF.

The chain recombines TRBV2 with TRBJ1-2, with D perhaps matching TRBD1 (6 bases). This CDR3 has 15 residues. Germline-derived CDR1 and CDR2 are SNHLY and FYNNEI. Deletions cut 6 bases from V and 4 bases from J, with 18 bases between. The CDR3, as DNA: TGTGCCAGCAGATCACAGGGACTCAGAGCCTATGGCTACACCTTC. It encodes CASRSQGLRAYGYTF. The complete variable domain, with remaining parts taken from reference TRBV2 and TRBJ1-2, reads EPEVTQTPSHQVTQMGQEVILRCVPISNHLYFYWYRQILGQKVEFLVSFYNNEISEKSEIFDDQFSVERPDGSNFTLKIRSTKLEDSAMYFCASRSQGLRAYGYTFGSGTRLTVV.

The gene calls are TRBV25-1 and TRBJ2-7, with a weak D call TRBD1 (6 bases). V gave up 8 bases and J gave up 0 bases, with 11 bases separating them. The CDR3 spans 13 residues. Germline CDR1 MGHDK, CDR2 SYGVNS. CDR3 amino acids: CASRRDTSYEQYF. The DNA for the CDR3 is TGTGCCAGCCGCCGGGACACCTCCTACGAGCAGTACTTC.